Presented here are 30 T cell receptor beta chains from one specimen sequenced in a study of cytomegalovirus exposure and HLA in healthy donors. The PCR was carried out with 60 Vbeta primers and 13 Jbeta primers. TCRdb keeps only in-frame clones here, not all; method: immunoSEQ multiplex PCR. This repertoire shows 200,000 to 250,000 clones, around 86% found once; its top ten account for less than 3.5%. Sequencing was done on a sample of PBMCs. The receptors derive from a woman aged 40 to 50 in good health and CMV-seronegative.

The chain carries TRBV30 and TRBJ1-3; D is unresolved. Trimming took 0 bases from V and 0 from J, leaving 9 bases between them. Per the germline V gene, CDR1 is GTSNPN and CDR2 is SVGIG (reference sequence). This CDR3 comprises 15 residues. CDR3 in DNA: TGTGCCTGGAGTGTAGCCAGGATCTCTGGAAACACCATATATTTT. Protein sequence: CAWSVARISGNTIYF.

The J gene is TRBJ1-1, the V gene TRBV6-1, with D tentatively TRBD1 (5 bases). Germline V gene data show CDR1 as MNHNS and CDR2 as SASEGT. Trimming shortened V by 2 bases and J by 0 bases, and 19 bases separated the two germline ends. This CDR3 comprises 18 residues. CDR3 in DNA: TGTGCCAGCAGTGAAACAGGCCCGGTTTTGGGCATGAACACTGAAGCTTTCTTT. It codes for CASSETGPVLGMNTEAFF.

The CDR3 coding sequence is TGTGCCAGCAGCTTAGTGGGACAGGGAAACAATGAGCAGTTCTTC. This translates into CASSLVGQGNNEQFF. The chain couples TRBV7-9 to TRBJ2-1; TRBD1 matches at 9 bases. V gave up 1 base and J gave up 5 bases; unmatched junction bases: 3. The CDR3 runs 15 residues. Germline CDR1 reads SEHNR; CDR2 reads FQNEAQ (reference sequence).

Concerning this clone: Mismatch with germline at one junction end may stem from a read error. The chain recombines TRBV28 with TRBJ2-5; D may be TRBD2 (5 bases). The length of the CDR3 is 11 residues. In germline, CDR1 is MDHEN, CDR2 SYDVKM. This CDR3 is CASSTLRGWDF. The DNA of the CDR3 is TGTGCCAGCAGTACCCTACGGGGTTGGGACTTC.

The chain joins TRBV27 to TRBJ1-1, with 9 bases matching TRBD1. The CDR3 loop spans 14 amino acids. Germline loops: CDR1 MNHEY, CDR2 SMNVEV (reference sequence). V lost 2 bases to trimming and J lost 5 bases; unmatched junction nucleotides: 3. CDR3 loop: CASSLVQGATEAFF. CDR3 sequence (DNA): TGTGCCAGCAGTTTAGTACAGGGGGCGACTGAAGCTTTCTTT.

This sequence joins TRBV6-1 and TRBJ1-1; maybe TRBD1 (5 bases). The germline CDR1 and CDR2 sequences are MNHNS and SASEGT. The CDR3 contains 13 residues. The V gene lost 8 bases and the J gene lost 2 bases, with 12 bases spanning the gap. Here the CDR3 DNA reads TGTGCCAGCCGGGTGCGGGGCAACACTGAAGCTTTCTTT. As protein: CASRVRGNTEAFF.

V is TRBV30 and J is TRBJ1-1, with 7 bases aligning to TRBD1. The CDR3 loop spans 17 amino acids. V lost 3 bases, J lost 0 bases, and 13 bases stayed unmatched. Germline CDR1 and CDR2: GTSNPN and SVGIG (reference sequence). The CDR3 region has the DNA TGTGCCTGGAGGAAGACAGGGCTCAGTATCATGAACACTGAAGCTTTCTTT. Amino acids: CAWRKTGLSIMNTEAFF.

The V call is TRBV30, the J call TRBJ1-2; D perhaps matches TRBD1 (5 bases). Trimming took off 2 bases at V and 6 bases at J, with 10 bases between the two ends. The germline CDR1 and CDR2 sequences are GTSNPN and SVGIG (reference sequence). CDR3 length: 12 residues. CDR3 region: CAWSTGFHGYTF. The CDR3 nucleotides are TGTGCCTGGAGTACAGGATTCCATGGCTACACCTTC.

V usage is TRBV25-1 and J usage is TRBJ2-7, with D unresolved. Germline V gene lookup returns CDR1 MGHDK and CDR2 SYGVNS. The CDR3 length is 11 residues. V dropped 4 bases and J dropped 5 bases, with 6 bases sitting between them. The chain's CDR3 is CASSAKDEQYF. Here the CDR3 DNA reads TGTGCCAGCAGTGCTAAAGACGAGCAGTACTTC.

This sequence joins TRBV4-2 and TRBJ2-3; the match to TRBD2 covers 9 bases. The CDR3 is 17 residues long. CDR1 LGHNA and CDR2 YNFKEQ come from the germline V gene. V was pared by 2 bases and J by 2 bases, with 8 bases of the junction left unmatched. The CDR3 region has the DNA TGTGCCAGCAGCCAAATTTGGGGACTAGCCAACACAGATACGCAGTATTTT. Amino acid sequence: CASSQIWGLANTDTQYF.

This clone was picked up a small number of times. J is TRBJ1-2 and V is TRBV25-1, with 7 bases identical to TRBD1. CDR3 length: 15 amino acids. Germline V gene data show CDR1 as MGHDK and CDR2 as SYGVNS. V dropped 2 bases and J dropped 3; count of bases not matched to a gene: 6. In nucleotides, the CDR3 is TGTGCCAGCAGTGAACTAGGGGGCGCGCACTATGGCTACACCTTC. It is translated as CASSELGGAHYGYTF.

The V call is TRBV7-8, the J call TRBJ2-5; D is unclear. Per germline, CDR1 SGHVS and CDR2 FQNEAQ. The V end lost 1 base, the J end lost 1 base, and 16 bases lay between the germline ends. The CDR3 is 17 residues long. CDR3 sequence: CASSLGRSVRTQETQYF. The CDR3 region has the DNA TGTGCCAGCAGCTTAGGACGGAGTGTTCGAACCCAAGAGACCCAGTACTTC.

V is TRBV27 and J is TRBJ1-1; 7 positions agree with TRBD1. The CDR3 is 14 amino acids. J lost 1 base, V lost 3 bases, and 2 bases had no gene match. Germline lookup yields CDR1 MNHEY and CDR2 SMNVEV (reference sequence). The CDR3 coding sequence is TGTGCCAGCAGTTTGGCAGGGGGGAACACTGAAGCTTTCTTT. Translating it yields CASSLAGGNTEAFF.

The genes are TRBV2 and TRBJ1-2; maybe TRBD1 (5 bases). The V gene lost 4 bases and the J gene lost 3 bases, with 9 bases spanning the gap. CDR3 length: 13 amino acids. In germline, CDR1 is SNHLY, CDR2 FYNNEI. The CDR3 region has the DNA TGTGCCAGCAGTGCGACAGTGTACTATGGCTACACCTTC. Translation gives CASSATVYYGYTF.

This clone was seen more than once but under ten times. The rearrangement links TRBV18 to TRBJ1-2, with D possibly being TRBD1 (5 bases). Germline CDR1 KGHSH, CDR2 LQKENI. Trimming removed 6 bases from V and 8 bases from J, with 16 bases in between. CDR3 length equals 13 residues. CDR3 DNA sequence: TGTGCCAGCTCGTCAAGGGGTCTTATCGGCTACACCTTC. Protein: CASSSRGLIGYTF.

J is TRBJ1-1 and V is TRBV5-1, with 7 bases fitting TRBD1. Germline V gene lookup returns CDR1 SGHRS and CDR2 YFSETQ. J lost 5 bases, V lost 0 bases, and 1 base had no gene match. The CDR3 extends over 13 amino acids. CDR3 nucleotides: TGCGCCAGCAGCTTGGTGGGACAGACTGAAGCTTTCTTT. Protein product: CASSLVGQTEAFF.

The J gene is TRBJ2-1, the V gene TRBV28; 11 nucleotides agree with TRBD2. This CDR3 has 14 residues. V lost 6 bases to trimming and J lost 7 bases; unmatched junction nucleotides: 5. The germline CDR1 and CDR2 sequences are MDHEN and SYDVKM. The DNA of the CDR3 is TGTGCCAGCAGCCTTAGCGGGGGGGGGAATGAGCAGTTCTTC. This gives the protein CASSLSGGGNEQFF.

Only one count was recorded for this clone. The chain uses TRBV10-2 and TRBJ2-7; 9 bases are a match to TRBD1. With V trimmed by 7 bases and J by 3 bases, 7 bases remained unmatched. From germline, CDR1 is WSHSY and CDR2 SAAADI. The CDR3 contains 14 residues. The DNA for the CDR3 is TGCGCCAGCAAGGACAGGGGTGGGAACTACGAGCAGTACTTC. Translation: CASKDRGGNYEQYF.

This clone appeared a single time. This CDR3 is CASSPGYLGELFF. As DNA, the CDR3 is TGTGCCAGCAGCCCCGGGTACCTCGGGGAGCTGTTTTTT. The chain carries TRBV4-2 and TRBJ2-2, with D unclear. The germline CDR1 and CDR2 sequences are LGHNA and YNFKEQ. V was cut by 4 bases and J by 7 bases, with 10 bases left in between. The CDR3 totals 13 residues.

The gene calls are TRBV5-4 and TRBJ2-2; a weak D match, TRBD1 (6 bases). With 6 bases removed from V and 6 bases from J, the gap between germline ends came to 18 bases. This CDR3 is built from 15 residues. Germline CDR1 is SGHNT and CDR2 is YYREEE (reference sequence). CDR3 nucleotides: TGTGCCAGCAAAGACCCAGGGGCGGAGGCCGGGGAGCTGTTTTTT. Residues: CASKDPGAEAGELFF.

This clone came up once. The CDR3, as DNA: TGTGCCAGCAGTGGCCTAGGATACGAGCAGTACTTC. Residues: CASSGLGYEQYF. The chain recombines TRBV28 with TRBJ2-7; D ambiguous. V was clipped by 5 bases and J by 4 bases, with 9 bases between them. The CDR3 extends over 12 amino acids. CDR1 is MDHEN, CDR2 SYDVKM, per germline.

The chain has TRBV7-2 and TRBJ2-5; TRBD1 agrees at 8 bases. V shed 2 bases and J 7 bases; nucleotides not matched to a gene: 3. CDR1 and CDR2 (germline): SGHTA, FQGNSA. The CDR3 sequence is 13 residues long. The CDR3 is CASSLQGAVTQYF. CDR3 bases: TGTGCCAGCAGCTTACAGGGGGCTGTGACCCAGTACTTC. The complete variable domain, with remaining parts taken from reference TRBV7-2 and TRBJ2-5, reads GAGVSQSPSNKVTEKGKDVELRCDPISGHTALYWYRQSLGQGLEFLIYFQGNSAPDKSGLPSDRFSAERTGGSVSTLTIQRTQQEDSAVYLCASSLQGAVTQYFGPGTRLLVL.

The CDR3: CASRYSPGQGAYEQYF. The CDR3 bases are TGTGCCAGCAGATACTCACCGGGACAGGGGGCATATGAGCAGTACTTC. The chain is built from TRBV11-2 and TRBJ2-7; TRBD1 aligns across 12 bases. Germline CDR1 reads SGHAT; CDR2 reads FQNNGV. Trimming cost V 6 bases and J 7 bases; bases outside gene matches: 13. There are 16 residues in the CDR3.

V is TRBV5-6 and J is TRBJ1-5, with D possibly being TRBD1 (5 bases). The CDR3 is 15 residues long. Germline-derived CDR1 and CDR2 are SGHDT and YYEEEE. V lost 4 bases and J lost 0, with 11 bases in between. As DNA, the CDR3 is TGTGCCAGCAGCAAACAGGCTCGTAGCAATCAGCCCCAGCATTTT. Its protein product is CASSKQARSNQPQHF.

The chain couples TRBV29-1 to TRBJ2-5; the D gene is possibly TRBD1 (7 bases). CDR1 and CDR2 from the germline V gene are SQVTM and ANQGSEA. The CDR3 runs to 14 residues. Trimming removed 0 bases from V and 5 bases from J, with 13 bases in between. In nucleotides, the CDR3 is TGCAGCGTTGAAGACAGGGGGGTGTTGGAGACCCAGTACTTC. Amino acid sequence: CSVEDRGVLETQYF.

This chain connects TRBV6-5 to TRBJ2-5; unclear D gene. The germline V gene has CDR1 MNHEY and CDR2 SVGAGI. The CDR3 extends over 14 amino acids. The V end lost 6 bases, the J end lost 0 bases, and 11 bases lay between the germline ends. This CDR3 reads CASSYTTYQETQYF. The CDR3 region has the DNA TGTGCCAGCAGCTATACCACCTACCAAGAGACCCAGTACTTC.

The gene calls are TRBV30 and TRBJ2-7; 7 bases map to TRBD2. Trimming cost V 0 bases and J 3 bases; bases outside gene matches: 2. The CDR3 spans 13 residues. Germline V lookup: CDR1 GTSNPN, CDR2 SVGIG (reference sequence). CDR3 sequence: CAWSVGTNYEQYF. The CDR3, as DNA: TGTGCCTGGAGTGTAGGGACTAACTACGAGCAGTACTTC.

V usage is TRBV7-8 and J usage is TRBJ2-3; D perhaps matches TRBD1 (5 bases). Germline V gives CDR1 SGHVS, CDR2 FQNEAQ. V lost 5 bases and J 11 bases, leaving 20 bases between the germline ends. This CDR3 spans 14 amino acids. CDR3 amino acids: CASSPAGLTTGQYF. The CDR3 DNA sequence: TGTGCCAGCAGCCCCGCAGGGCTTACCACTGGGCAGTATTTT.

Concerning this clone: Distinct nucleotide sequences in the sample also encode this CDR3. The rearrangement uses TRBV18 and TRBJ1-1, with 7 bases lining up with TRBD1. Unmatched junction bases numbered 3, after V lost 5 bases and J lost 0 bases. Germline assignment: CDR1 KGHSH and CDR2 LQKENI. The CDR3 runs to 14 residues. The CDR3, as DNA: TGTGCCAGCTCATTGGGACAGATGAACACTGAAGCTTTCTTT. Amino acids: CASSLGQMNTEAFF.

The chain couples TRBV5-4 to TRBJ2-1; D call uncertain. Trimming pared 4 bases from V and 0 bases from J, leaving 14 bases between. The CDR3 is made up of 16 amino acids. Germline-derived CDR1 and CDR2 are SGHNT and YYREEE (reference sequence). The CDR3 bases are TGTGCCAGCAGCCTGAATACGTGGAGCTCCTACAATGAGCAGTTCTTC. Translated: CASSLNTWSSYNEQFF.